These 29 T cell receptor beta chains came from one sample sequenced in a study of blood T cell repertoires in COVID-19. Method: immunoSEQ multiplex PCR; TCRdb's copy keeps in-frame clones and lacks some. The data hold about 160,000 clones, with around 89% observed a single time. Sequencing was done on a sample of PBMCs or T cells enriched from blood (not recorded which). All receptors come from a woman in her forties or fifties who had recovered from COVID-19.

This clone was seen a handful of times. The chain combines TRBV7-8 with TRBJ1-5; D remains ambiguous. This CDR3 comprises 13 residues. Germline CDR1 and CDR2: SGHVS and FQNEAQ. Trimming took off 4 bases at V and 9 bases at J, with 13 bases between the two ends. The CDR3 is CASSSTTVRPQHF. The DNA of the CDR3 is TGTGCCAGCAGCTCGACAACGGTTCGGCCCCAGCATTTT.

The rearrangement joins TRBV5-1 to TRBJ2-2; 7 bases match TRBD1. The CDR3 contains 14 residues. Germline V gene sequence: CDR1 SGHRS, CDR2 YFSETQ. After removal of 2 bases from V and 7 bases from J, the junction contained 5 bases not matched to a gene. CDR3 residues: CASSLDRVVGELFF. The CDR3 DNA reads TGCGCCAGCAGCTTAGACAGGGTCGTCGGGGAGCTGTTTTTT. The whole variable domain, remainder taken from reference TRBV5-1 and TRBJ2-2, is KAGVTQTPRYLIKTRGQQVTLSCSPISGHRSVSWYQQTPGQGLQFLFEYFSETQRNKGNFPGRFSGRQFSNSRSEMNVSTLELGDSALYLCASSLDRVVGELFFGEGSRLTVL.

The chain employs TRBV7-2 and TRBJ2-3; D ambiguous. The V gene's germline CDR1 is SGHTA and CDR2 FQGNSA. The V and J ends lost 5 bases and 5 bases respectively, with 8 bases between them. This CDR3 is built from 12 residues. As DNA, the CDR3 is TGTGCCAGCAGCCCATATAGAGATACGCAGTATTTT. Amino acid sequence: CASSPYRDTQYF.

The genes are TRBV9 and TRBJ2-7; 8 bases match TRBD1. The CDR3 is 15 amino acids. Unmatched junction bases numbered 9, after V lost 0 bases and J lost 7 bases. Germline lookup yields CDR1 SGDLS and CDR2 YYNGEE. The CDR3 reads CASSVVGRGPGEQYF. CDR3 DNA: TGTGCCAGCAGCGTAGTGGGCAGGGGGCCTGGGGAGCAGTACTTC.

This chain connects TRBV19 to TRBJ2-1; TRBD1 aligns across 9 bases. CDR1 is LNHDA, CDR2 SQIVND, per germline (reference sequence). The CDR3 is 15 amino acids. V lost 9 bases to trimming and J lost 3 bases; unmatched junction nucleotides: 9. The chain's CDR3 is CASISGTGIYNEQFF. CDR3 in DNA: TGTGCCAGCATATCCGGGACAGGGATCTACAATGAGCAGTTCTTC.

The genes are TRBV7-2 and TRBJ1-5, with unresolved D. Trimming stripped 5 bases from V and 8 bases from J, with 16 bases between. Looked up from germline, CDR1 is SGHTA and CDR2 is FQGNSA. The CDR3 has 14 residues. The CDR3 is CASSRSSGLEPQHF. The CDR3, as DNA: TGTGCCAGCAGCCGGAGTTCTGGGTTGGAGCCCCAGCATTTT.

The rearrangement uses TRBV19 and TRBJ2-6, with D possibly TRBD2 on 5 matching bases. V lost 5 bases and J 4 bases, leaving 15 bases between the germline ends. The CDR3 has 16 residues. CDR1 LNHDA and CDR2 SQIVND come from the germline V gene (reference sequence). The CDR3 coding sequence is TGTGCCAGTAGTGTTGGGAGATCGTTAGGGGCCAACGTCCTGACTTTC. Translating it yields CASSVGRSLGANVLTF.

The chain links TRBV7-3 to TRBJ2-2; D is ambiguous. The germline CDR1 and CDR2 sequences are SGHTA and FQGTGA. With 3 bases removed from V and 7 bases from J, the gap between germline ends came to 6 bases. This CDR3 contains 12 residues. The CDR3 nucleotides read TGTGCCAGCAGCTTTAGTGGCGGGGAGCTGTTTTTT. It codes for CASSFSGGELFF. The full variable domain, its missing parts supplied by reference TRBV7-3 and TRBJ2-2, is GAGVSQTPSNKVTEKGKYVELRCDPISGHTALYWYRQSLGQGPEFLIYFQGTGAADDSGLPNDRFFAVRPEGSVSTLKIQRTERGDSAVYLCASSFSGGELFFGEGSRLTVL.

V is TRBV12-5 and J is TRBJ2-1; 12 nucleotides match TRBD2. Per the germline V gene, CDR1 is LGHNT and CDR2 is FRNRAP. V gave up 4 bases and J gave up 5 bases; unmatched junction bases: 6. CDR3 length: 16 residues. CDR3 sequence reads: CASGWLTSGGDNEQFF. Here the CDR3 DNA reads TGTGCTAGTGGTTGGCTGACTAGCGGGGGCGACAATGAGCAGTTCTTC.

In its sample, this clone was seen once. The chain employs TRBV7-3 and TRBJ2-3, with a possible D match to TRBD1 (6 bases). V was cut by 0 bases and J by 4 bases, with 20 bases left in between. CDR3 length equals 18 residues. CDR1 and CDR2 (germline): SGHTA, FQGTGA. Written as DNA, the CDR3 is TGTGCCAGCAGCTTAACGGGCAGGGGAGCAGGGTCCTCAGATACGCAGTATTTT. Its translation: CASSLTGRGAGSSDTQYF.

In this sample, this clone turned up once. The CDR3 loop is CATSIDRRYTGELFF. CDR3 nucleotide sequence: TGTGCCACCAGCATCGACAGGAGGTACACCGGGGAGCTGTTTTTT. The chain combines TRBV15 with TRBJ2-2; D is possibly TRBD1 (6 bases). This CDR3 has 15 residues. Deletions cut 4 bases from V and 3 bases from J, with 12 bases between. Germline lookup yields CDR1 LNHNV and CDR2 YYDKDF (reference sequence).

The CDR3 reads CASSPLAGARVGTDTQYF. The DNA for the CDR3 is TGTGCCAGCTCACCCCTAGCGGGGGCCAGGGTCGGCACAGATACGCAGTATTTT. The V call is TRBV18, the J call TRBJ2-3; 10 nucleotides agree with TRBD2. The CDR3 consists of 18 residues. Germline V gives CDR1 KGHSH, CDR2 LQKENI. The trim removed 3 bases at V and 1 base at J, leaving 10 bases unmatched.

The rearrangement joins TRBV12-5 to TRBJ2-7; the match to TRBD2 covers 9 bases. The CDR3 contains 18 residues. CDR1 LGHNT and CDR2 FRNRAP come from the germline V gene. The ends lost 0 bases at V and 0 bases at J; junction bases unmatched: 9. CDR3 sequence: CASGLVGGGRGGSYEQYF. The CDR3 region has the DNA TGTGCTAGTGGTTTGGTAGGAGGAGGGCGGGGGGGCTCCTACGAGCAGTACTTC. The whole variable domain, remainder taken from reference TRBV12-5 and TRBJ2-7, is DARVTQTPRHKVTEMGQEVTMRCQPILGHNTVFWYRQTMMQGLELLAYFRNRAPLDDSGMPKDRFSAEMPDATLATLKIQPSEPRDSAVYFCASGLVGGGRGGSYEQYFGPGTRLTVT.

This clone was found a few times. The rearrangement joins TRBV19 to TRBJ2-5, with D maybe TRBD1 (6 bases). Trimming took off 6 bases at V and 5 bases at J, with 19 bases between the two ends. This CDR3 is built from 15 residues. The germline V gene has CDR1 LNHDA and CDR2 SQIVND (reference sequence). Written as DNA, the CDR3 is TGTGCCAGTAGACCCACAGGGAGTCGAGGGGAGACCCAGTACTTC. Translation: CASRPTGSRGETQYF.

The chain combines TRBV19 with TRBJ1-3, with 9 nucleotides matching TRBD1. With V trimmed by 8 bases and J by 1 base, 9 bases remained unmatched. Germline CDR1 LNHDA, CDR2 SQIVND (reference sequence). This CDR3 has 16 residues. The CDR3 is CASDPSTGGSGNTIYF. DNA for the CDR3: TGTGCCAGTGACCCCTCGACAGGGGGTTCTGGAAACACCATATATTTT.

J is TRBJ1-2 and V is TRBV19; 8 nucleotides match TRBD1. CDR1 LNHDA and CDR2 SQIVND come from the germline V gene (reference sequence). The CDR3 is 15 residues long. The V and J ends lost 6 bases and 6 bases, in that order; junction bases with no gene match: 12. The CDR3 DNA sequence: TGTGCCAGTAGCCTCGCTAAACAGGGGGAGGATGGCTACACCTTC. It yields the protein CASSLAKQGEDGYTF.

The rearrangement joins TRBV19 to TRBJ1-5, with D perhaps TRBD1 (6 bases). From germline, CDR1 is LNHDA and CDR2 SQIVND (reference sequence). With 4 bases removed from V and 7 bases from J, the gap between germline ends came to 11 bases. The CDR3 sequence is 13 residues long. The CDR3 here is CASSNQGPQPQHF. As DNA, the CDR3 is TGTGCCAGTAGTAATCAGGGGCCCCAGCCCCAGCATTTT.

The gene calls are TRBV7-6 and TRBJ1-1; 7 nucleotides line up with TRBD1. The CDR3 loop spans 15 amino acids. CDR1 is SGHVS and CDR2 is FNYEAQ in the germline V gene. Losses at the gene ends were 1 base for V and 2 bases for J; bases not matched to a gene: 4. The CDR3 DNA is TGTGCCAGCAGCTTAGGGACAGGAGATAACACTGAAGCTTTCTTT. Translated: CASSLGTGDNTEAFF. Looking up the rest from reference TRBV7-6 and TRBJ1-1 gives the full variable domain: GAGVSQSPRYKVTKRGQDVALRCDPISGHVSLYWYRQALGQGPEFLTYFNYEAQQDKSGLPNDRFSAERPEGSISTLTIQRTEQRDSAMYRCASSLGTGDNTEAFFGQGTRLTVV.

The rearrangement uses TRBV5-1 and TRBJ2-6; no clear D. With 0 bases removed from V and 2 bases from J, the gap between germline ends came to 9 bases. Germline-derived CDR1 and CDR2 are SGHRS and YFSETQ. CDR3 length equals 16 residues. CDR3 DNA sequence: TGCGCCAGCAGCTTGGGTCACGAGACTGGGGCCAACGTCCTGACTTTC. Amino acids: CASSLGHETGANVLTF.

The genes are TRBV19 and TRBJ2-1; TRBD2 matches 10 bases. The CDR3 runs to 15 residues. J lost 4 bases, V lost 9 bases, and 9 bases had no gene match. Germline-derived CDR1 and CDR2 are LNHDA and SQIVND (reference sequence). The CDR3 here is CASRAASGGYNEQFF. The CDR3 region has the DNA TGTGCCAGCCGAGCAGCTAGCGGGGGTTACAATGAGCAGTTCTTC. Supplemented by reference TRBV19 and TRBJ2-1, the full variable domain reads DGGITQSPKYLFRKEGQNVTLSCEQNLNHDAMYWYRQDPGQGLRLIYYSQIVNDFQKGDIAEGYSVSREKKESFPLTVTSAQKNPTAFYLCASRAASGGYNEQFFGPGTRLTVL.

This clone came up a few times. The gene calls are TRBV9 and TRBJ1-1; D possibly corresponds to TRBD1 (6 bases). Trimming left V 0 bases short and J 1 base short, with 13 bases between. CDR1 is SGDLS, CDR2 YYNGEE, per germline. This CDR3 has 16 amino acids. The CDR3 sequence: CASSVVGGPSNTEAFF. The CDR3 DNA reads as TGTGCCAGCAGCGTAGTGGGGGGGCCTTCGAACACTGAAGCTTTCTTT.

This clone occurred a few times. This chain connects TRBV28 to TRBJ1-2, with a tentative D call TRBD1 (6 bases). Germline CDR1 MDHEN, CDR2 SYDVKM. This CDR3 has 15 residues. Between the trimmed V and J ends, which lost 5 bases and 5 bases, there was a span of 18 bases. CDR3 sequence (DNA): TGTGCCAGCAGTCCAACCCGGACAGACTCGTATGGCTACACCTTC. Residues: CASSPTRTDSYGYTF.

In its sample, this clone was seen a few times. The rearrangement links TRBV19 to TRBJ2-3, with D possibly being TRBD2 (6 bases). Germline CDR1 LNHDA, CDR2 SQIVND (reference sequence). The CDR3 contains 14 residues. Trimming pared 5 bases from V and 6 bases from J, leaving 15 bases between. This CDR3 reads CASSSNQAGDTQYF. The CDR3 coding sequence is TGTGCCAGTAGTTCAAACCAGGCGGGGGATACGCAGTATTTT.

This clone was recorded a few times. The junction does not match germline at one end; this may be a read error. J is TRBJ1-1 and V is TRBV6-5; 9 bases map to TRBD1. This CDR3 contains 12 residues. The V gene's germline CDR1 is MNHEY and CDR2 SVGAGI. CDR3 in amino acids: CASSDSGTGFAF. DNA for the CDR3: TGTGCCAGCAGTGACTCCGGGACAGGGTTCGCATTT.

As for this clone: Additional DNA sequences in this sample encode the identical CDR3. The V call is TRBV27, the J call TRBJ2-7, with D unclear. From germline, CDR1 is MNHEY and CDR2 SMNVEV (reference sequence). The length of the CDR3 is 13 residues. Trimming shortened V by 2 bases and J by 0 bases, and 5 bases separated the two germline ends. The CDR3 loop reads CASSLGLSYEQYF. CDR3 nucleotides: TGTGCCAGCAGTTTAGGGCTCTCCTACGAGCAGTACTTC.

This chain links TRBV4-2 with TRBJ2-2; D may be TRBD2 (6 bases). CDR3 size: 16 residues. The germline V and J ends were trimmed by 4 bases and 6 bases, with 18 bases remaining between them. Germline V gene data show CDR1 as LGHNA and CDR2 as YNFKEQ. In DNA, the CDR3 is TGTGCCAGCAGCCGGGGGGACGCAGGATATTCCGGGGAGCTGTTTTTT. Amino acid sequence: CASSRGDAGYSGELFF.

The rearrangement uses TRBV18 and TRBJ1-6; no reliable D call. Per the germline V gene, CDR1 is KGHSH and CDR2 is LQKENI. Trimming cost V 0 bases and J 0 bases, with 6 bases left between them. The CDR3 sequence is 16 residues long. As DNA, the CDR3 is TGTGCCAGCTCACCACCTTCAGTCTCCTATAATTCACCCCTCCACTTT. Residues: CASSPPSVSYNSPLHF.

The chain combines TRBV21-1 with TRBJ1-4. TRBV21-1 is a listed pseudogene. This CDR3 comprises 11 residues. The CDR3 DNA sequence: TGTGCCAGCAGCAGGGAGGAAAAACTGTTTTTT. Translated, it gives CASSREEKLFF.

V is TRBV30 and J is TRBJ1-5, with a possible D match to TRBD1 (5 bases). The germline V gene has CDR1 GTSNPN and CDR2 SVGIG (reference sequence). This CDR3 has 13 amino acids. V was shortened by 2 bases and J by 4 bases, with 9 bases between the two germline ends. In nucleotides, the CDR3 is TGTGCCTGGAGTCAGGGTCCTAATCAGCCCCAGCATTTT. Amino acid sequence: CAWSQGPNQPQHF.